This TCR beta chain was identified in a study of blood T cell repertoires in COVID-19 (dated by TCRdb to 2020 to 2022). The study in broad terms: Samples from collaborators originated in the United States, Italy and Spain and spanned both the acute and convalescent phases of COVID-19. The material from the prospective study consisted of cDNA or gDNA derived from T cells, B-cell-depleted T cells, or PBMCs. The dataset comprised deeply sampled blood TCRbeta repertoires from subjects exposed to, actively infected with, or recovered from COVID-19. The repertoires were made available in a free public database intended to serve as a resource for research on the immune response to SARS-CoV-2. Samples came from the ongoing ImmuneRACE study (first 160 participants) plus 1,254 subjects from 6 global collaborators. The sample metadata nearly always contained a de-identified subject ID, COVID-19 status, age in years and sex. Where HLA class I and class II types were available, the types were taken from metadata supplied by the sample provider, not from assay-based typing.

The study at large found these results: The amount of clinical and demographic metadata varied by source and participant and was provided uncurated.

TCRbeta CDR3 regions were amplified from genomic DNA using the immunoSEQ Assay, a bias-controlled multiplex PCR. The paper's data handling went like this. The number of nucleated cells in each sample was estimated by amplification of reference gene primers within the assay. To quantify the absolute abundance of each unique TCRbeta CDR3 rearrangement, sequence reads were collapsed and filtered. For each sample, productive Simpson clonality was calculated as the square root of Simpson's diversity index across productive rearrangements. As stored in TCRdb, this immuneACCESS dataset retains in-frame rearrangements with V and J assigned. A fraction of the clones does not appear; measured against another copy, unresolved V genes explain less than half of the discrepancy, and the remainder lacks a known reason. That table is the source of V, J and clone size, and D and trimming were worked out from the DNA. The sample yields around 97,000 clones; 70% to 85% were counted once. About 10% of the sample is in the top ten clones.

Each collaborating institution followed its own protocols to collect whole blood in K2EDTA tubes. For TCRbeta analysis, collaborator samples were shipped as frozen whole blood, as isolated PBMCs, or as DNA extracted from either sample type. V was cut back by 0 bases and J by 6 bases, leaving a gap of 18 bases between them. Via the germline V gene (reference sequence), CDR1 is GTSNPN and CDR2 SVGIG. Including the terminal cysteine and phenylalanine, the CDR3 comprises 15 residues. Here the CDR3 DNA is all that survives: 45 bases in frame from base 1. Notes on this clone: Its antigen has not been determined. Within one base of it there is no much larger clone, and no base qualities were kept.

The rearranged segments are TRBV30 and TRBJ2-7; a tentative D call is TRBD1 (6 bases match). The specimen was peripheral blood. The sequence was obtained from a man in his 70s with acute or convalescent COVID-19. The DNA sequence is as follows: TGTGCCTGGAGTGTCGTCAGGGGCCTCTATGGCGAGCAGTACTTC. The encoded protein is CAWSVVRGLYGEQYF. Reference TRBV30 and TRBJ2-7 proteins supply the regions before and after the CDR3; the full variable domain is: SQTIHQWPATLVQPVGSPLSLECTVEGTSNPNLYWYRQAAGRGLQLLFYSVGIGQISSEVPQNLSASRPQDRQFILSSKKLLLSDSGFYLCAWSVVRGLYGEQYFGPGTRLTVT.